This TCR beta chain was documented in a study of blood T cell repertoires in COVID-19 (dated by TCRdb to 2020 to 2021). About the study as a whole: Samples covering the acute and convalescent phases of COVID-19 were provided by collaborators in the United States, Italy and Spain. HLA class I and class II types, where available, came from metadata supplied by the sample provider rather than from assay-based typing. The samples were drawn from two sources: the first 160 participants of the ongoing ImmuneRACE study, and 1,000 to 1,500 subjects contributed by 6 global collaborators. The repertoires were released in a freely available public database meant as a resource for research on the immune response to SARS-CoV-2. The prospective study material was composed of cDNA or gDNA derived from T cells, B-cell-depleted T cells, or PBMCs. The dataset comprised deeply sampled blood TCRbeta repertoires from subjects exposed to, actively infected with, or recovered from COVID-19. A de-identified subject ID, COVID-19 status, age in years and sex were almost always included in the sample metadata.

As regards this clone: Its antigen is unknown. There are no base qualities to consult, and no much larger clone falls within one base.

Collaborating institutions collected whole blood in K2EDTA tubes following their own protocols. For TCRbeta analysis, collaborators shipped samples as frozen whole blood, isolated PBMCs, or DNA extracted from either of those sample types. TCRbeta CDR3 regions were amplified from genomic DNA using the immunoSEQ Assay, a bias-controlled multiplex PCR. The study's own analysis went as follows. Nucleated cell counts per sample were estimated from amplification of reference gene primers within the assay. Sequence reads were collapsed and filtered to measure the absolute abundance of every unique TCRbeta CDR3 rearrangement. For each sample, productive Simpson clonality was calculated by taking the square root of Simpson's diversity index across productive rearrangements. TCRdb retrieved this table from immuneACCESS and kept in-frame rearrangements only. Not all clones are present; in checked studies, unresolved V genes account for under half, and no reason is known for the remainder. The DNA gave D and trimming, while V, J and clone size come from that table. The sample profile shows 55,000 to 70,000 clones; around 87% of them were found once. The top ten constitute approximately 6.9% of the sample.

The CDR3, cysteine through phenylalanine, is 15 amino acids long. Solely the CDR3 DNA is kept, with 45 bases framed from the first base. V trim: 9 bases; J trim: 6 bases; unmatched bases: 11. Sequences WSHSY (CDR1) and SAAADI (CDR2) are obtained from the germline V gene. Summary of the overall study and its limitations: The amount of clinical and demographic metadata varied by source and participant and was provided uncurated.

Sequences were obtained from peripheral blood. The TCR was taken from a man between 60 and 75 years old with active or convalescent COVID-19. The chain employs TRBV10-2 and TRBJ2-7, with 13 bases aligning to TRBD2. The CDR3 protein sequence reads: CASTRAGTSGIEQYF. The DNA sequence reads TGCGCCAGTACTCGAGCCGGGACTAGCGGGATCGAGCAGTACTTC.